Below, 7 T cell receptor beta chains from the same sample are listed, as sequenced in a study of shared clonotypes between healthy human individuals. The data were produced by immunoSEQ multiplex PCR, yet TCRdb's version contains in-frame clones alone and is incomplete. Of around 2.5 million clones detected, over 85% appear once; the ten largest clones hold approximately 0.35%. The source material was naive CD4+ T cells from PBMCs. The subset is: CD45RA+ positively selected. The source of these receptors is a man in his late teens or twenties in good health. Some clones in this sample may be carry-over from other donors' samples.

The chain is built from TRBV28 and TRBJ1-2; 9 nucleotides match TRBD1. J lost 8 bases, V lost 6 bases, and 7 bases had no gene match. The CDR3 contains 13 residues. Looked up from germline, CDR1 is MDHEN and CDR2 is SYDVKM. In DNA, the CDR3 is TGTGCCAGCAGACGACAGGGGGTGAGGGGCTACACCTTC. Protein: CASRRQGVRGYTF.

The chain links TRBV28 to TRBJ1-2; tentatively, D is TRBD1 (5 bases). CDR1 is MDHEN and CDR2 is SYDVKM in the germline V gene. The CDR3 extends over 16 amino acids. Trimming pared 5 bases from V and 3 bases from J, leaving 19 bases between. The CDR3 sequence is CASSPGSTTTDYGYTF. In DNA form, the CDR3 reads TGTGCCAGCAGTCCGGGGAGTACCACGACAGACTATGGCTACACCTTC.

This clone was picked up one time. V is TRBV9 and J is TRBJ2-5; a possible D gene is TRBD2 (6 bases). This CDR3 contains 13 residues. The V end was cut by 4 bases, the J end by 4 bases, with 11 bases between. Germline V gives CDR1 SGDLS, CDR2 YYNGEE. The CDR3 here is CASSWSSGETQYF. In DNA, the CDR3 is TGTGCCAGCAGCTGGAGTAGCGGAGAGACCCAGTACTTC.

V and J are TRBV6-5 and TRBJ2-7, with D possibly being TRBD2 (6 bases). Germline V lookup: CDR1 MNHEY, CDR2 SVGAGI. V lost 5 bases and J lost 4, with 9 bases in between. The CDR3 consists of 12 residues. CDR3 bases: TGTGCCAGCAGTGGGGGGTTGTACGAGCAGTACTTC. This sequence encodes CASSGGLYEQYF.

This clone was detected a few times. The CDR3 is CASSLRQTHNYGYTF. The CDR3 coding sequence is TGTGCCAGCAGTCTTCGACAGACCCACAACTATGGCTACACCTTC. The chain joins TRBV28 to TRBJ1-2; a possible D gene is TRBD1 (5 bases). Deletions cut 5 bases from V and 2 bases from J, with 15 bases between. This CDR3 spans 15 amino acids. In germline, CDR1 is MDHEN, CDR2 SYDVKM.

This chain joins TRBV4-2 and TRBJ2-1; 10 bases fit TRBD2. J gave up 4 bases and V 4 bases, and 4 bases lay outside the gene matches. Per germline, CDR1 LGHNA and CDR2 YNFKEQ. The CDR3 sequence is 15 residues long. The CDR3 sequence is CASSPGTSVYNEQFF. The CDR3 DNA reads TGTGCCAGCAGCCCTGGGACTAGCGTGTACAATGAGCAGTTCTTC.

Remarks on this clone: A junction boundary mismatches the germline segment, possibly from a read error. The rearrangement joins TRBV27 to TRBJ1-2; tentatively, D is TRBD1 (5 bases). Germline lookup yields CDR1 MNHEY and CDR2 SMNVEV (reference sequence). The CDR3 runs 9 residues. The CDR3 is CASPSLGHF. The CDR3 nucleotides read TGTGCCAGCCCGAGCCTAGGACACTTC.